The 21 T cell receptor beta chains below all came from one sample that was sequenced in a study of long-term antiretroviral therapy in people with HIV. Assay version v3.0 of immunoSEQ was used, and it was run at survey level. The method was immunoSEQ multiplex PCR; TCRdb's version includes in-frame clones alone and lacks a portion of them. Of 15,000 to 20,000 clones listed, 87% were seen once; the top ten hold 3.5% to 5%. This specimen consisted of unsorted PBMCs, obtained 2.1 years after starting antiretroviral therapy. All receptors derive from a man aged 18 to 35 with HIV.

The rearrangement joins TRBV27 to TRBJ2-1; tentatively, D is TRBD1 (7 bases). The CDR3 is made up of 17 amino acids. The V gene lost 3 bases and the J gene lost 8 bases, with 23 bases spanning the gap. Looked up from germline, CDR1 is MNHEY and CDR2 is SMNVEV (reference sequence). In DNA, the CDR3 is TGTGCCAGCAGTTTCACAGGGGTCGGAGGGTATAACGATGAGCAGTTCTTC. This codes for CASSFTGVGGYNDEQFF.

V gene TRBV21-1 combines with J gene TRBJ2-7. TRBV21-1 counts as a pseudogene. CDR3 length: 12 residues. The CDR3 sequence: CASSKGCCEQYF. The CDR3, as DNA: TGTGCCAGCAGCAAAGGATGCTGCGAGCAGTACTTC.

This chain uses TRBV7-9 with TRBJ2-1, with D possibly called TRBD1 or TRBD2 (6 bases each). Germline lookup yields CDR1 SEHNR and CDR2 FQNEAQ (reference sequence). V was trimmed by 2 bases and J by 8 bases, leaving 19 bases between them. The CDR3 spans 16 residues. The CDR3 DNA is TGTGCCAGCAGCTTATCGACTAGAGGGGGAGGCGATGAGCAGTTCTTC. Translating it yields CASSLSTRGGGDEQFF.

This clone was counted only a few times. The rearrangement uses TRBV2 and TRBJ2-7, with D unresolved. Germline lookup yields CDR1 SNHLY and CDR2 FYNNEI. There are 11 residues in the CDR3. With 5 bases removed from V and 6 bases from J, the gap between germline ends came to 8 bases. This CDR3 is CASSLDGEQYF. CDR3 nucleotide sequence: TGTGCCAGCAGTTTGGACGGCGAGCAGTACTTC.

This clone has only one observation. The CDR3 loop reads CASRATGTGNTIYF. CDR3 bases: TGTGCCAGCAGGGCAACGGGTACTGGAAACACCATATATTTT. V and J are TRBV6-5 and TRBJ1-3, with D hard to call. CDR1 is MNHEY, CDR2 SVGAGI, per germline. The CDR3 sequence is 14 residues long. Trimming removed 6 bases from V and 2 bases from J, with 11 bases in between.

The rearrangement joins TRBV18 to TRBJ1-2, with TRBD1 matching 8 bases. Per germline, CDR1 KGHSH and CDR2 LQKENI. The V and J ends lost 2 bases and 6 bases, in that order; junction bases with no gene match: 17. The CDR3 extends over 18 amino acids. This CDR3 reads CASSPSTDRGVGGNGYTF. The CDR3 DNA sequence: TGTGCCAGCTCACCATCAACCGACAGGGGAGTTGGAGGCAATGGCTACACCTTC. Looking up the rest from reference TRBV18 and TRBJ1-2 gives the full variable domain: NAGVMQNPRHLVRRRGQEARLRCSPMKGHSHVYWYRQLPEEGLKFMVYLQKENIIDESGMPKERFSAEFPKEGPSILRIQQVVRGDSAAYFCASSPSTDRGVGGNGYTFGSGTRLTVV.

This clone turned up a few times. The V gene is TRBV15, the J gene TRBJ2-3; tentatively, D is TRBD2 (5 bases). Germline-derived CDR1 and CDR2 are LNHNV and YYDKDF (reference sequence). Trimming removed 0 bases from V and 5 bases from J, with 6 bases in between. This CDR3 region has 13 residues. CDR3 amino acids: CATSREGGDTQYF. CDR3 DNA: TGTGCCACCAGCAGAGAAGGAGGAGATACGCAGTATTTT.

CDR3 protein: CASSVPGADNEQFF. CDR3 DNA sequence: TGTGCCAGCAGCGTTCCGGGGGCGGACAATGAGCAGTTCTTC. This chain connects TRBV9 to TRBJ2-1; D tentatively fits TRBD1 or TRBD2 (6 bases each). The germline V gene has CDR1 SGDLS and CDR2 YYNGEE. The CDR3 consists of 14 residues. The germline V and J ends were trimmed by 2 bases and 5 bases, with 11 bases remaining between them. Full variable domain (missing parts from reference TRBV9 and TRBJ2-1): DSGVTQTPKHLITATGQRVTLRCSPRSGDLSVYWYQQSLDQGLQFLIQYYNGEERAKGNILERFSAQQFPDLHSELNLSSLELGDSALYFCASSVPGADNEQFFGPGTRLTVL.

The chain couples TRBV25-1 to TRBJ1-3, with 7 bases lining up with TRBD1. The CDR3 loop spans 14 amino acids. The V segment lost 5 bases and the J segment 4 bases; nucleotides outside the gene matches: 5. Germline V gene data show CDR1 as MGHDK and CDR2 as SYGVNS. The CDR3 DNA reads TGTGCCAGCAGTCCGACAGGGAGGGGAAACACCATATATTTT. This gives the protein CASSPTGRGNTIYF. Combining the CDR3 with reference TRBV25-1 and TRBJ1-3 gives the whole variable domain EADIYQTPRYLVIGTGKKITLECSQTMGHDKMYWYQQDPGMELHLIHYSYGVNSTEKGDLSSESTVSRIRTEHFPLTLESARPSHTSQYLCASSPTGRGNTIYFGEGSWLTVV.

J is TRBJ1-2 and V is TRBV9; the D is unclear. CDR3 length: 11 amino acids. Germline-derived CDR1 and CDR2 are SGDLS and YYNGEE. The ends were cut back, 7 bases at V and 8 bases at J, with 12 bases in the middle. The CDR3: CASVNTGGYTF. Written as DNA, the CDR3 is TGTGCCAGCGTAAACACCGGAGGCTACACCTTC.

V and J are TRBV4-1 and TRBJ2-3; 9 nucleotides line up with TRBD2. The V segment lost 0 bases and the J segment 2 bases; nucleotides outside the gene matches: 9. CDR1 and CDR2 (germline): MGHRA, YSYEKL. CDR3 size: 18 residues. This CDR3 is CASSQEAGGRTITDTQYF. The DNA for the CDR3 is TGCGCCAGCAGCCAAGAGGCGGGAGGGAGAACCATCACAGATACGCAGTATTTT.

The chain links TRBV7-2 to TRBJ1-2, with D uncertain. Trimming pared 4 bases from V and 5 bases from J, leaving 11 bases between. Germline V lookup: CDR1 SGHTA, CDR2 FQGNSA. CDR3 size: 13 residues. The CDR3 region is CASSSITVYGYTF. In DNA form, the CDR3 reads TGTGCCAGCAGCTCTATCACCGTATATGGCTACACCTTC.

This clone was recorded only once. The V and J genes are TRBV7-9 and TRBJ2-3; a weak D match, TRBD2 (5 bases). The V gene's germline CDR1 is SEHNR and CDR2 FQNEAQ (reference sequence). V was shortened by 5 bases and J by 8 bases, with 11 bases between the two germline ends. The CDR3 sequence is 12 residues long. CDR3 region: CASSEGTLTQYF. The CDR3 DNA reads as TGTGCCAGCAGCGAGGGAACCCTTACGCAGTATTTT.

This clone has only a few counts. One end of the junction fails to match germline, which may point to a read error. DNA for the CDR3: TGTGCCAGCAGCCTAGCGGTACGAGGGGAGCAGTACTTC. Protein: CASSLAVRGEQYF. The genes are TRBV7-9 and TRBJ2-7; TRBD2 aligns across 7 bases. Germline CDR1 and CDR2: SEHNR and FQNEAQ (reference sequence). CDR3 length: 13 amino acids. The variable domain in full, with the rest retrieved from reference TRBV7-9 and TRBJ2-7, is DTGVSQNPRHKITKRGQNVTFRCDPISEHNRLYWYRQTLGQGPEFLTYFQNEAQLEKSRLLSDRFSAERPKGSFSTLEIQRTEQGDSAMYLCASSLAVRGEQYFGPGTRLTVT.

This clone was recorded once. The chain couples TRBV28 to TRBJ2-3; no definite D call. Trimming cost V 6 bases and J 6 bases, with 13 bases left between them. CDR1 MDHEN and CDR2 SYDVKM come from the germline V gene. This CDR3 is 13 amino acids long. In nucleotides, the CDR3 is TGTGCCAGCAGCCTCGTCGCCGTTGATACGCAGTATTTT. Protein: CASSLVAVDTQYF.

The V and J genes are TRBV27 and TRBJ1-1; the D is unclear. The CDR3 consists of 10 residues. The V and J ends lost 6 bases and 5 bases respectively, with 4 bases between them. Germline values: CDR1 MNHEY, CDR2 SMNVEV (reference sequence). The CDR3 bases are TGTGCCAGCAGAGGTACTGAAGCTTTCTTT. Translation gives CASRGTEAFF.

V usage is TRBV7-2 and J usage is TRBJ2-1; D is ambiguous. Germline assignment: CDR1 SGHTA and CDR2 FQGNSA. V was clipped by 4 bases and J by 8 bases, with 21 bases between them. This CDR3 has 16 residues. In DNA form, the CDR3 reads TGTGCCAGCAGCTCGATCGACCCCCAGGTAGGCGATGAGCAGTTCTTC. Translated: CASSSIDPQVGDEQFF.

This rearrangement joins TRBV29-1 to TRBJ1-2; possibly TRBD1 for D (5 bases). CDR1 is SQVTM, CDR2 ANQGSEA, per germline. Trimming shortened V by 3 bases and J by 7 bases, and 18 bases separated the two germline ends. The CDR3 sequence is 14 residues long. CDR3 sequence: CSVDQSRGRGGYTF. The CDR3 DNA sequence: TGCAGCGTTGATCAGTCCCGGGGTAGGGGTGGCTACACCTTC.

The CDR3 is CASSLAFRTDDRLGYTF. The CDR3 region has the DNA TGTGCCAGCAGCTTGGCTTTTCGGACAGATGATCGGCTTGGCTACACCTTC. The chain is built from TRBV5-4 and TRBJ1-2; possibly TRBD1 for D (6 bases). Germline loops: CDR1 SGHNT, CDR2 YYREEE (reference sequence). V was pared by 0 bases and J by 7 bases, with 22 bases between. The CDR3 consists of 17 residues.

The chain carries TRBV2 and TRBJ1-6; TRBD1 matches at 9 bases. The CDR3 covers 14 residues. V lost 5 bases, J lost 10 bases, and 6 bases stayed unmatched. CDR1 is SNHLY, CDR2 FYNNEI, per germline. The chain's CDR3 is CASSRDRVGSPLHF. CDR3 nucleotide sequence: TGTGCCAGCAGTCGGGACAGGGTAGGATCACCCCTCCACTTT.

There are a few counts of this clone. The CDR3 coding sequence is TGTGCCACCAGCAGTCACAGCGGGAGCTACGAGCAGTACTTC. Translating gives CATSSHSGSYEQYF. The chain uses TRBV15 and TRBJ2-7; TRBD2 agrees at 8 bases. The V and J ends lost 3 bases and 3 bases, in that order; junction bases with no gene match: 4. The CDR3 extends over 14 amino acids. Germline CDR1 LNHNV, CDR2 YYDKDF (reference sequence).